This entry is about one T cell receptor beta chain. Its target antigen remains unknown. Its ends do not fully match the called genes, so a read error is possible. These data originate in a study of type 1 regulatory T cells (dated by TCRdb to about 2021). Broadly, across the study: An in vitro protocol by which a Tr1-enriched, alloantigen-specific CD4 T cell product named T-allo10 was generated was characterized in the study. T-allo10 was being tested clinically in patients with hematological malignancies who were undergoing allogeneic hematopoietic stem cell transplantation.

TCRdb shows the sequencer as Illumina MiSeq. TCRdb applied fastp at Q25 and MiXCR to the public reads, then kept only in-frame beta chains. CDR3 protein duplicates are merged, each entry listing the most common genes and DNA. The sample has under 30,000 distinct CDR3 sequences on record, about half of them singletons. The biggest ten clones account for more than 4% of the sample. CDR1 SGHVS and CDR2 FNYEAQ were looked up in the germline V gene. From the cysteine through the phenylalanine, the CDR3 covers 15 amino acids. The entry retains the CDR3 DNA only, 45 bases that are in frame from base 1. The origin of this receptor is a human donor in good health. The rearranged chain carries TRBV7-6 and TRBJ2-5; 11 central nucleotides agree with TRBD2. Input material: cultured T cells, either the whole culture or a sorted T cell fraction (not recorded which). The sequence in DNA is TGTGCCAGCAGCTTTAGACTAGCGGGGTGGGAGACTCAGTACTTC. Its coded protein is CASSFRLAGWETQYF.